The rows below give T cell receptor beta chains drawn from one sample of a study of Ad26.COV2.S vaccination and SARS-CoV-2 variants. The method was immunoSEQ multiplex PCR; TCRdb's version includes in-frame clones alone and lacks a portion of them. The sample lists 350,000 to 450,000 clones, 87% occurring once. The sequences come from peripheral blood, collected in a trial of Ad26.COV2.S vaccine versus placebo. These receptors came from a person aged 18 to 65 who received the Ad26.COV2.S COVID-19 vaccine or a placebo. Both conserved end residues are trimmed from each CDR3. Size is omitted from some rows. Given values are once, few, many or a class for expanded clones.

j_gene: TRBJ2-3
v_gene: TRBV4-3
abundance: .
CDR3aa: ASSQDQGGGAFSSTDTQY

j_gene: TRBJ1-5
v_gene: TRBV27
abundance: few
CDR3aa: ASSSNRGNQPQH

j_gene: TRBJ2-7
v_gene: TRBV5-8
abundance: once
CDR3aa: ASRGTGSYEQY

j_gene: TRBJ2-5
v_gene: TRBV5-6
abundance: .
CDR3aa: ASSRGQPQETQY

j_gene: TRBJ1-4
v_gene: TRBV21-1
abundance: .
CDR3aa: ASSKLGGFHEKLF

j_gene: TRBJ1-2
v_gene: TRBV6-5
abundance: .
CDR3aa: ATLGGQGADGYT

j_gene: TRBJ1-2
v_gene: TRBV4-2
abundance: .
CDR3aa: ASSQEPTTNYGYT

j_gene: TRBJ2-1
v_gene: TRBV29-1
abundance: .
CDR3aa: SVTKFGGTYNEQF

j_gene: TRBJ1-4
v_gene: TRBV20-1
abundance: .
CDR3aa: SVLTNEKLF

j_gene: TRBJ1-4
v_gene: TRBV6-5
abundance: few
CDR3aa: ASSDRWGNEKLF

j_gene: TRBJ2-7
v_gene: TRBV4-3
abundance: .
CDR3aa: ASSTDRGYEQY

j_gene: TRBJ2-5
v_gene: TRBV6-2/TRBV6-3
abundance: .
CDR3aa: ASSYPRGAETQY

j_gene: TRBJ2-7
v_gene: TRBV9
abundance: .
CDR3aa: ASSVGRVGSYEQY

j_gene: TRBJ1-2
v_gene: TRBV11-1
abundance: .
CDR3aa: ASSLTSGGGFYGYT

j_gene: TRBJ1-3
v_gene: TRBV11-2
abundance: .
CDR3aa: ASSLASGGSGNTIY

j_gene: TRBJ2-3
v_gene: TRBV15
abundance: .
CDR3aa: ATSRDFQRSTDTQY

j_gene: TRBJ2-7
v_gene: TRBV13
abundance: .
CDR3aa: ASSMVETGVDEQY

j_gene: TRBJ2-7
v_gene: TRBV5-1
abundance: .
CDR3aa: ASSRRTGVSEQY

j_gene: TRBJ2-7
v_gene: TRBV11-2
abundance: .
CDR3aa: ASSKRAGDLSYEQY

j_gene: TRBJ2-7
v_gene: TRBV7-9
abundance: once
CDR3aa: ASSSQGGIGYEQY

j_gene: TRBJ1-5
v_gene: TRBV19
abundance: .
CDR3aa: ASSIPRQIMSNQPQH

j_gene: TRBJ1-2
v_gene: TRBV2
abundance: .
CDR3aa: ASSPGTGKGYT

j_gene: TRBJ2-7
v_gene: TRBV5-1
abundance: .
CDR3aa: ASSLAGISEQY

j_gene: TRBJ2-1
v_gene: TRBV5-5
abundance: .
CDR3aa: ASSGLQGRKTNEQF

j_gene: TRBJ1-2
v_gene: TRBV4-2
abundance: .
CDR3aa: ASSQEQGRNYGYT

j_gene: TRBJ2-1
v_gene: TRBV11-2
abundance: once
CDR3aa: ASSFRLNYNEQF

j_gene: TRBJ1-1
v_gene: TRBV4-2
abundance: .
CDR3aa: ASSQGTGGKNTEAF

j_gene: TRBJ1-1
v_gene: TRBV3-1/TRBV3-2
abundance: .
CDR3aa: ASTPSGWAEAF

j_gene: TRBJ2-2
v_gene: TRBV7-9
abundance: .
CDR3aa: ASSLRRGETNTGELF

j_gene: TRBJ2-7
v_gene: TRBV5-7
abundance: .
CDR3aa: ASSTRGRDRGDEQY

j_gene: TRBJ2-3
v_gene: TRBV9
abundance: few
CDR3aa: ASRGTSTDTQY

j_gene: TRBJ2-5
v_gene: TRBV4-3
abundance: .
CDR3aa: ASSQERLAGEETQY

j_gene: TRBJ1-2
v_gene: TRBV4-1
abundance: .
CDR3aa: ASSSGTVVYSYGYT

j_gene: TRBJ2-7
v_gene: TRBV5-8
abundance: .
CDR3aa: ASSLGRGWHEQY

j_gene: TRBJ1-6
v_gene: TRBV2
abundance: .
CDR3aa: ASSEDGSVGSPLH

j_gene: TRBJ1-2
v_gene: TRBV6-5
abundance: .
CDR3aa: ASSPDRDDYGYT

j_gene: TRBJ2-2
v_gene: TRBV24-1
abundance: once
CDR3aa: ATSDPTSGPRGGELF

j_gene: TRBJ1-2
v_gene: TRBV6-4
abundance: .
CDR3aa: ASSVGGNYGYT

j_gene: TRBJ2-5
v_gene: TRBV18
abundance: .
CDR3aa: ASSRGTGDLQGETQY

j_gene: TRBJ1-1
v_gene: TRBV11-2
abundance: .
CDR3aa: ASSLSERLLNTEAF

j_gene: TRBJ2-7
v_gene: TRBV4-1
abundance: .
CDR3aa: ASSQGMTGGYEQY

j_gene: TRBJ2-5
v_gene: TRBV28
abundance: .
CDR3aa: ASSWRGETQY

j_gene: TRBJ2-7
v_gene: TRBV7-9
abundance: .
CDR3aa: ASSLDSPLHEQY

j_gene: TRBJ1-4
v_gene: TRBV7-9
abundance: .
CDR3aa: ASSLDSLNEKLF

j_gene: TRBJ2-3
v_gene: TRBV29-1
abundance: .
CDR3aa: SESGGYTDTQY

j_gene: TRBJ1-1
v_gene: TRBV7-8
abundance: .
CDR3aa: ASSKTGYGTEAF

j_gene: TRBJ2-1
v_gene: TRBV19
abundance: .
CDR3aa: ASLGLYNEQF

j_gene: TRBJ2-5
v_gene: TRBV3-1/TRBV3-2
abundance: .
CDR3aa: ASSYERGAETQY

j_gene: TRBJ2-3
v_gene: TRBV19
abundance: .
CDR3aa: ASSMGRTTSTDTQY

j_gene: TRBJ1-2
v_gene: TRBV29-1
abundance: .
CDR3aa: SVAGRTGNGYT

j_gene: TRBJ2-3
v_gene: TRBV6-2/TRBV6-3
abundance: .
CDR3aa: ASSYLGGGITDTQY

j_gene: TRBJ2-5
v_gene: TRBV18
abundance: .
CDR3aa: ASSRGFGMETQY